This is a list of T cell receptor beta chains from one sample in a study of blood T cell repertoires in COVID-19. Generated by immunoSEQ multiplex PCR, the TCRdb table keeps only in-frame clones and is missing some. The sample lists roughly 480,000 clones, 89% seen once, with 0.8% to 0.9% in the top ten. The material sequenced was peripheral blood. These receptors came from a man younger than 30 with COVID-19, enrolled during active disease. Both conserved end residues are part of each CDR3. The order of the fields is J gene, clone size, V gene, D gene, CDR3 protein, CDR3 DNA. A D gene is named only where the DNA matches it firmly. Clone size appears in some rows only: once, few, many, or a class for an expanded clone.

j_gene: TRBJ2-1; abundance: NA; v_gene: TRBV7-2; d_gene: NA; CDR3aa: CASSLGPRRTNEQFF; CDR3nt: TGTGCCAGCAGCTTGGGGCCTCGACGTACTAATGAGCAGTTCTTC
j_gene: TRBJ2-5; abundance: NA; v_gene: TRBV2; d_gene: TRBD1; CDR3aa: CASRTRTGFETQYF; CDR3nt: TGTGCCAGCAGGACTAGGACAGGGTTTGAGACCCAGTACTTC
j_gene: TRBJ2-3; abundance: NA; v_gene: TRBV5-1; d_gene: NA; CDR3aa: CASSLESAGSTDTQYF; CDR3nt: TGCGCCAGCAGCTTGGAATCGGCGGGGAGCACAGATACGCAGTATTTT
j_gene: TRBJ2-7; abundance: NA; v_gene: TRBV11-2; d_gene: NA; CDR3aa: CASKWGPVSEQYF; CDR3nt: TGTGCCAGCAAGTGGGGGCCCGTCTCCGAGCAGTACTTC
j_gene: TRBJ1-5; abundance: few; v_gene: TRBV12-5; d_gene: NA; CDR3aa: CASGPVEGIYSNQPQHF; CDR3nt: TGTGCTAGTGGCCCGGTTGAGGGAATTTATAGCAATCAGCCCCAGCATTTT
j_gene: TRBJ2-1; abundance: NA; v_gene: TRBV24-1; d_gene: TRBD2; CDR3aa: CATSAGIAGVGNNEQFF; CDR3nt: TGTGCCACCAGTGCCGGAATAGCGGGAGTAGGAAACAATGAGCAGTTCTTC
j_gene: TRBJ1-5; abundance: NA; v_gene: TRBV3-1/TRBV3-2; d_gene: TRBD1; CDR3aa: CASSNRGSNQPQHF; CDR3nt: TGTGCCAGCAGCAACAGGGGTAGCAATCAGCCCCAGCATTTT
j_gene: TRBJ2-3; abundance: NA; v_gene: TRBV14; d_gene: TRBD2; CDR3aa: CASSHRRGVGTDTQYF; CDR3nt: TGTGCCAGCAGCCACCGGCGGGGGGTTGGCACAGATACGCAGTATTTT
j_gene: TRBJ1-6; abundance: NA; v_gene: TRBV3-1/TRBV3-2; d_gene: NA; CDR3aa: CASSQGPSDNSPLHF; CDR3nt: TGTGCCAGCAGCCAAGGTCCCAGTGATAATTCACCCCTCCACTTT
j_gene: TRBJ1-1; abundance: many; v_gene: TRBV28; d_gene: NA; CDR3aa: CASQLMVGGDTEAFF; CDR3nt: TGTGCCAGCCAACTAATGGTAGGCGGGGACACTGAAGCTTTCTTT
j_gene: TRBJ2-7; abundance: NA; v_gene: TRBV7-6; d_gene: TRBD2; CDR3aa: CASSFVAGEVYEQYF; CDR3nt: TGTGCCAGCAGCTTTGTAGCGGGAGAAGTCTACGAGCAGTACTTC
j_gene: TRBJ2-1; abundance: NA; v_gene: TRBV5-8; d_gene: TRBD1; CDR3aa: CASSLGQGVNEQFF; CDR3nt: TGTGCCAGCAGCTTGGGGCAGGGGGTTAATGAGCAGTTCTTC
j_gene: TRBJ1-1; abundance: few; v_gene: TRBV12-3/TRBV12-4; d_gene: NA; CDR3aa: CASSFQMNTEAFF; CDR3nt: TGTGCCAGCAGTTTCCAGATGAACACTGAAGCTTTCTTT
j_gene: TRBJ2-7; abundance: NA; v_gene: TRBV6-5; d_gene: NA; CDR3aa: CASSYSSRGSYEQYF; CDR3nt: TGTGCCAGCAGTTATAGTTCAAGGGGCTCCTACGAGCAGTACTTC
j_gene: TRBJ1-2; abundance: NA; v_gene: TRBV5-5; d_gene: TRBD1; CDR3aa: CASSSRQGRLGYTF; CDR3nt: TGTGCCAGCAGCTCCCGACAGGGACGACTTGGCTACACCTTC
j_gene: TRBJ1-1; abundance: NA; v_gene: TRBV13; d_gene: NA; CDR3aa: CASSDQGTIGSEAFF; CDR3nt: TGTGCCAGCAGCGACCAGGGAACCATCGGCTCTGAAGCTTTCTTT
j_gene: TRBJ2-1; abundance: NA; v_gene: TRBV29-1; d_gene: TRBD2; CDR3aa: CSVRLAGGPFWFF; CDR3nt: TGCAGCGTTCGACTAGCGGGGGGGCCTTTTTGGTTCTTC
j_gene: TRBJ2-1; abundance: NA; v_gene: TRBV9; d_gene: TRBD2; CDR3aa: CASSDPSGGLNEQFF; CDR3nt: TGTGCCAGCAGCGATCCTAGCGGGGGGCTCAATGAGCAGTTCTTC
j_gene: TRBJ2-3; abundance: NA; v_gene: TRBV5-1; d_gene: NA; CDR3aa: CASSLPWTGTDTQYF; CDR3nt: TGCGCCAGCAGCTTGCCCTGGACAGGCACAGATACGCAGTATTTT
j_gene: TRBJ2-3; abundance: NA; v_gene: TRBV5-1; d_gene: TRBD2; CDR3aa: CASSLGVAGALGAQYF; CDR3nt: TGCGCCAGCAGCTTGGGGGTAGCGGGGGCCCTTGGAGCGCAGTATTTT
j_gene: TRBJ1-5; abundance: NA; v_gene: TRBV5-1; d_gene: TRBD1; CDR3aa: CASSSDQGGQPQHF; CDR3nt: TGCGCCAGCAGCTCCGACCAGGGGGGACAGCCCCAGCATTTT
j_gene: TRBJ1-2; abundance: NA; v_gene: TRBV9; d_gene: NA; CDR3aa: CASSVGGQNYGYTF; CDR3nt: TGTGCCAGCAGCGTAGGCGGACAGAACTATGGCTACACCTTC
j_gene: TRBJ1-6; abundance: NA; v_gene: TRBV11-2; d_gene: TRBD1; CDR3aa: CASRPSGQGDSPLHF; CDR3nt: TGTGCCAGCAGGCCCTCCGGACAGGGAGACTCACCCCTCCACTTT
j_gene: TRBJ1-1; abundance: NA; v_gene: TRBV18; d_gene: TRBD1; CDR3aa: CASSPVTGSNAEAFF; CDR3nt: TGTGCCAGCTCACCAGTGACAGGGTCTAATGCTGAAGCTTTCTTT
j_gene: TRBJ1-4; abundance: NA; v_gene: TRBV5-1; d_gene: NA; CDR3aa: CASSSTAGGTNEKLFF; CDR3nt: TGCGCCAGCAGCTCTACCGCCGGGGGGACTAATGAAAAACTGTTTTTT
j_gene: TRBJ1-5; abundance: few; v_gene: TRBV2; d_gene: NA; CDR3aa: CASSESVSNQPQHF; CDR3nt: TGTGCCAGCAGTGAATCCGTTAGCAATCAGCCCCAGCATTTT
j_gene: TRBJ2-7; abundance: few; v_gene: TRBV7-9; d_gene: NA; CDR3aa: CASSSTVSYEQYF; CDR3nt: TGTGCCAGCAGCTCAACAGTTTCCTACGAGCAGTACTTC
j_gene: TRBJ2-5; abundance: NA; v_gene: TRBV6-1; d_gene: TRBD2; CDR3aa: CASSEWGTSGGYQETQYF; CDR3nt: TGTGCCAGCAGTGAATGGGGCACTAGCGGAGGTTACCAAGAGACCCAGTACTTC
j_gene: TRBJ1-2; abundance: NA; v_gene: TRBV14; d_gene: TRBD1; CDR3aa: CASPLATGDGYTF; CDR3nt: TGTGCCAGCCCCCTTGCGACAGGGGATGGCTACACCTTC
j_gene: TRBJ2-6; abundance: NA; v_gene: TRBV2; d_gene: NA; CDR3aa: CASRSGITGANVLTF; CDR3nt: TGTGCCAGCAGATCGGGGATTACTGGGGCCAACGTCCTGACTTTC
j_gene: TRBJ2-7; abundance: NA; v_gene: TRBV21-1; d_gene: NA; CDR3aa: CASSKLRTDPYEQYF; CDR3nt: TGTGCCAGCAGCAAACTCCGGACAGACCCTTACGAGCAGTACTTC
j_gene: TRBJ2-2; abundance: NA; v_gene: TRBV7-9; d_gene: TRBD1; CDR3aa: CASSSPWQGANTGELFF; CDR3nt: TGTGCCAGCAGCTCCCCGTGGCAGGGGGCGAACACCGGGGAGCTGTTTTTT
j_gene: TRBJ1-6; abundance: NA; v_gene: TRBV12-5; d_gene: NA; CDR3aa: CASGLLTGQGSPLHF; CDR3nt: TGTGCTAGTGGTTTGCTGACCGGGCAGGGTTCACCCCTCCACTTT
j_gene: TRBJ2-3; abundance: NA; v_gene: TRBV5-1; d_gene: TRBD1; CDR3aa: CASSLQGATDTQYF; CDR3nt: TGCGCCAGCAGCTTGCAGGGGGCCACAGATACGCAGTATTTT
j_gene: TRBJ2-7; abundance: once; v_gene: TRBV30; d_gene: TRBD2; CDR3aa: CAWSPGLAGGRHEQYF; CDR3nt: TGTGCCTGGAGCCCGGGACTAGCGGGAGGGCGCCACGAGCAGTACTTC
j_gene: TRBJ2-7; abundance: NA; v_gene: TRBV7-9; d_gene: TRBD1; CDR3aa: CASRLRQGEQYF; CDR3nt: TGTGCCAGCAGACTAAGACAGGGCGAGCAGTACTTC
j_gene: TRBJ1-3; abundance: NA; v_gene: TRBV10-1; d_gene: TRBD1; CDR3aa: CASSRDSISGNTIYF; CDR3nt: TGCGCCAGCAGCCGGGACAGCATCTCTGGAAACACCATATATTTT
j_gene: TRBJ2-3; abundance: NA; v_gene: TRBV6-5; d_gene: NA; CDR3aa: CASSYSGRGDTQYF; CDR3nt: TGTGCCAGCAGTTACTCGGGTAGGGGAGATACGCAGTATTTT
j_gene: TRBJ2-3; abundance: NA; v_gene: TRBV2; d_gene: NA; CDR3aa: CASSEPGQTDTQYF; CDR3nt: TGTGCCAGCAGTGAACCTGGACAGACAGATACGCAGTATTTT
j_gene: TRBJ2-2; abundance: NA; v_gene: TRBV24-1; d_gene: TRBD1; CDR3aa: CATSDRGLTGELFF; CDR3nt: TGTGCCACCAGCGACAGGGGGCTGACCGGGGAGCTGTTTTTT
j_gene: TRBJ1-3; abundance: few; v_gene: TRBV4-2; d_gene: NA; CDR3aa: CASSLPSSGNTIYF; CDR3nt: TGTGCCAGCAGCCTCCCCAGCTCTGGAAACACCATATATTTT
j_gene: TRBJ2-1; abundance: NA; v_gene: TRBV24-1; d_gene: NA; CDR3aa: CATSKGVGNEQFF; CDR3nt: TGTGCCACCAGTAAGGGGGTTGGGAATGAGCAGTTCTTC
j_gene: TRBJ2-7; abundance: NA; v_gene: TRBV7-6; d_gene: TRBD1; CDR3aa: CASSDSGTGGYTAYEQYF; CDR3nt: TGTGCCAGCAGCGATTCCGGGACAGGGGGCTATACTGCTTACGAGCAGTACTTC
j_gene: TRBJ2-1; abundance: NA; v_gene: TRBV11-3; d_gene: NA; CDR3aa: CASSLNWPNEQFF; CDR3nt: TGTGCCAGCAGCTTAAATTGGCCAAATGAGCAGTTCTTC
j_gene: TRBJ2-3; abundance: NA; v_gene: TRBV6-5; d_gene: TRBD2; CDR3aa: CASSYSGGITDTQYF; CDR3nt: TGTGCCAGCAGTTACAGCGGGGGGATAACAGATACGCAGTATTTT
j_gene: TRBJ2-1; abundance: NA; v_gene: TRBV5-6; d_gene: TRBD1; CDR3aa: CASSTYRGRKENEQFF; CDR3nt: TGTGCCAGCAGCACATACAGGGGGCGGAAAGAAAATGAGCAGTTCTTC
j_gene: TRBJ1-2; abundance: NA; v_gene: TRBV7-2; d_gene: NA; CDR3aa: CASSISGGQRGYTF; CDR3nt: TGTGCCAGCAGCATCAGCGGGGGGCAGCGTGGCTACACCTTC
j_gene: TRBJ2-5; abundance: NA; v_gene: TRBV24-1; d_gene: TRBD1; CDR3aa: CATSDNRGLFVGETQYF; CDR3nt: TGTGCCACCAGTGATAACAGGGGGCTTTTTGTGGGAGAGACCCAGTACTTC